The T cell receptor beta chain under discussion was sequenced for a study of blood T cell repertoires in COVID-19. Germline-derived CDR1 and CDR2 are MGHDK and SYGVNS. The V end was cut by 4 bases, the J end by 9 bases, with 22 bases between. There are 16 residues in the CDR3. Measured with immunoSEQ multiplex PCR; TCRdb has only the in-frame clones, and not every one. The sample lists 15,000 to 20,000 clones; more than 70% were seen once. The sample was peripheral blood. The chain has TRBV25-1 and TRBJ2-1; tentatively, D is TRBD1 (5 bases). This receptor was taken from a human donor in a cohort sampled during active COVID-19. CDR3 loop: CASSGEVGQGVGEQFF. For the CDR3, the DNA is TGTGCCAGCAGTGGGGAAGTCGGTCAGGGCGTAGGTGAGCAGTTCTTC.